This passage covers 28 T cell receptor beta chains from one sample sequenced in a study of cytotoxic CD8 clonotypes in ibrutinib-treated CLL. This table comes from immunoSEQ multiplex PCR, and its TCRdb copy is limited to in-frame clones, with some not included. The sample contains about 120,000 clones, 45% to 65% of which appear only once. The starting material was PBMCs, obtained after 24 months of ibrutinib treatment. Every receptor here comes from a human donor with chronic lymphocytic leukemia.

The chain's CDR3 is CASSLESGVTEAFF. Here the CDR3 DNA reads TGTGCCAGCAGCTTAGAGAGCGGCGTCACTGAAGCTTTCTTT. This sequence joins TRBV7-2 and TRBJ1-1; D gene unclear. The V gene lost 1 base and the J gene lost 4 bases, with 10 bases spanning the gap. Germline V gene lookup returns CDR1 SGHTA and CDR2 FQGNSA. This CDR3 region has 14 residues.

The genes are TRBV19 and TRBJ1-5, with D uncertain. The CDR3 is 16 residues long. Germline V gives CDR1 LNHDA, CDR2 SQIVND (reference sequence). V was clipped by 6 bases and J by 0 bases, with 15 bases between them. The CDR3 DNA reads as TGTGCCAGTAGCCCTAGGGCCGGCAGTAGCAATCAGCCCCAGCATTTT. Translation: CASSPRAGSSNQPQHF.

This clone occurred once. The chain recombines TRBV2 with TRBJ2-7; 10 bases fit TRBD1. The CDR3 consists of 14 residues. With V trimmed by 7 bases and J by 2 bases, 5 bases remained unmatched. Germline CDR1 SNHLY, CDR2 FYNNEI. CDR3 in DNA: TGTGCCAGCAACCGGGACAGGGGCCCCTACGAGCAGTACTTC. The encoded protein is CASNRDRGPYEQYF.

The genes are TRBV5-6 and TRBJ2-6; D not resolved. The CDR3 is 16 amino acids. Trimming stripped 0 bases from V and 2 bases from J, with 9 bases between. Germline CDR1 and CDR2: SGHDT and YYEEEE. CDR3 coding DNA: TGTGCCAGCAGCTTGGACGGTGGGACTGGGGCCAACGTCCTGACTTTC. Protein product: CASSLDGGTGANVLTF.

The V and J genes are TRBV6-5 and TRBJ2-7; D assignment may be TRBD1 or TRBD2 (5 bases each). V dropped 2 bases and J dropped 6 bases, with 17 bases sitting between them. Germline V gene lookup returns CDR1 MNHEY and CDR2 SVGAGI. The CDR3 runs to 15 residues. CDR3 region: CASSYRPGTGGEQYF. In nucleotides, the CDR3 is TGTGCCAGCAGTTACAGGCCCGGGACGGGTGGCGAGCAGTACTTC.

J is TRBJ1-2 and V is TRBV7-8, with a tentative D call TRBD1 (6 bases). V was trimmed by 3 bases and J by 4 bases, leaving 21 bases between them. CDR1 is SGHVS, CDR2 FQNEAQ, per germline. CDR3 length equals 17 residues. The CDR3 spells CASSFYLGSDSTYGYTF. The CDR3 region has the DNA TGTGCCAGCAGCTTTTACCTGGGATCGGACAGTACCTATGGCTACACCTTC.

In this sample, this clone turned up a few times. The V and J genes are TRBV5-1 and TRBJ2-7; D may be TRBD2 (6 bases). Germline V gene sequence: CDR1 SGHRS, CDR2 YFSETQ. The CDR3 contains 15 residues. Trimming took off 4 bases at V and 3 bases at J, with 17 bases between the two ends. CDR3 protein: CASSKTRDSVYEQYF. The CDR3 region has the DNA TGCGCCAGCAGCAAGACCCGGGACTCCGTCTACGAGCAGTACTTC.

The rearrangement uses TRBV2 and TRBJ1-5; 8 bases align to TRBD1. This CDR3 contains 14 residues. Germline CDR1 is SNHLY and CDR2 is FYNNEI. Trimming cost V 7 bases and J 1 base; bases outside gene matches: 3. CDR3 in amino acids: CASIGQGSNQPQHF. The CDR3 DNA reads TGTGCCAGCATTGGACAGGGAAGCAATCAGCCCCAGCATTTT.

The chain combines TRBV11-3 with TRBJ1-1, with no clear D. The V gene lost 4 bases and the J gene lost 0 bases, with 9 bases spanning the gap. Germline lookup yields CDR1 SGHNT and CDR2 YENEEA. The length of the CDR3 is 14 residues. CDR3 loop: CASSSRELNTEAFF. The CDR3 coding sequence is TGTGCCAGCAGCTCAAGGGAACTGAACACTGAAGCTTTCTTT.

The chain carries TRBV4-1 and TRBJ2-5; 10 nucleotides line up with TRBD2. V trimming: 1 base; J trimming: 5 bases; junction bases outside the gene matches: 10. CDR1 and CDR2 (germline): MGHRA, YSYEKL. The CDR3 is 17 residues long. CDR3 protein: CASSQVISGGAKETQYF. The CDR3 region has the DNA TGCGCCAGCAGCCAAGTAATCAGCGGGGGGGCCAAGGAGACCCAGTACTTC.

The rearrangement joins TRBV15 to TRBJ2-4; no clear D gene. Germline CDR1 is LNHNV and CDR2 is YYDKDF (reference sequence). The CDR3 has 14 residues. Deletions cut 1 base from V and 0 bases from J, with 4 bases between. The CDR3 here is CATSRGAAKNIQYF. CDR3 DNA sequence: TGTGCCACCAGCAGAGGAGCAGCCAAAAACATTCAGTACTTC.

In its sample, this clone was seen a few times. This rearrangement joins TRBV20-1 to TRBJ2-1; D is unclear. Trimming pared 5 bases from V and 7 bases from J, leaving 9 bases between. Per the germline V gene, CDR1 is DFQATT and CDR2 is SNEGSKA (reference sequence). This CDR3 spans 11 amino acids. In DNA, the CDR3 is TGCAGTGCTGGGGATGTTAATGAGCAGTTCTTC. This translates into CSAGDVNEQFF.

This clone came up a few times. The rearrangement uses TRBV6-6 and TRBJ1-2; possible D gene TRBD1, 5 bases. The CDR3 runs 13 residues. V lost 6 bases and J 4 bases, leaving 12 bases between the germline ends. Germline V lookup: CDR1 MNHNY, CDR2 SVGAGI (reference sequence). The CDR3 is CASSSGFTYGYTF. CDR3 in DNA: TGTGCCAGCAGCTCAGGGTTTACCTATGGCTACACCTTC.

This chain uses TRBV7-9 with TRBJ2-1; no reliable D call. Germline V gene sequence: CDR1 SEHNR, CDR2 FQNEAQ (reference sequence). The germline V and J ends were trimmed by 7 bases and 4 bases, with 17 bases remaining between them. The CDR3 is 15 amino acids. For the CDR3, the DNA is TGTGCCAGCAACCCGGGCACCACCACTTACAATGAGCAGTTCTTC. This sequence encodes CASNPGTTTYNEQFF.

The CDR3 sequence is CASRERGGTDTQYF. CDR3 coding DNA: TGTGCCAGCAGGGAGCGGGGGGGCACAGATACGCAGTATTTT. The chain employs TRBV6-5 and TRBJ2-3; TRBD2 agrees at 9 bases. CDR3 length: 14 residues. Germline V gene sequence: CDR1 MNHEY, CDR2 SVGAGI. The V and J ends lost 6 bases and 1 base, in that order; junction bases with no gene match: 2.

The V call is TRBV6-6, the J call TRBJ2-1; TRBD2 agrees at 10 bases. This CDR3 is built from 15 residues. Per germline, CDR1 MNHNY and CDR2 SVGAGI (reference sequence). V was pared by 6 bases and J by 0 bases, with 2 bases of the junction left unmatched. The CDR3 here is CASSLAGASYNEQFF. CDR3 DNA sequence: TGTGCCAGCAGCCTAGCGGGGGCCTCCTACAATGAGCAGTTCTTC.

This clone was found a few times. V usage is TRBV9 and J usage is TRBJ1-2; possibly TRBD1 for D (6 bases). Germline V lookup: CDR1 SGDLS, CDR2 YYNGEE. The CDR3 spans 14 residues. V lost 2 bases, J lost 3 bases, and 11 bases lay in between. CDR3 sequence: CASSVWGADYGYTF. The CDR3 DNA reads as TGTGCCAGCAGCGTGTGGGGGGCTGACTATGGCTACACCTTC.

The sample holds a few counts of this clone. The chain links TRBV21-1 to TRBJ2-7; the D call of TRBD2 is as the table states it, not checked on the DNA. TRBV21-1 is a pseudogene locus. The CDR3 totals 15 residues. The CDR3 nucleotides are TGTGCCAGCTCCCCGGGGAGGGGGGCTCCTTTGGAGCAGTACTTC. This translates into CASSPGRGAPLEQYF.

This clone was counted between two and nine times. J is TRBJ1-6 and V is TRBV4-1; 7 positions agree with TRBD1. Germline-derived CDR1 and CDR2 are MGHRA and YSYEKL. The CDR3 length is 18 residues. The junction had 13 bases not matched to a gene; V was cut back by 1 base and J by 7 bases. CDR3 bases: TGCGCCAGCAGCCAAGGGTTGTTATCGGCAGGGGGGAATTCACCCCTCCACTTT. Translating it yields CASSQGLLSAGGNSPLHF.

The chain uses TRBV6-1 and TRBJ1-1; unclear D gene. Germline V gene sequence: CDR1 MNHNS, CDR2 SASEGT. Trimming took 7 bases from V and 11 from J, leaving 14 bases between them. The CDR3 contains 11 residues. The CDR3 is CASMGELGAFF. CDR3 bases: TGTGCCAGCATGGGAGAGTTGGGCGCTTTCTTT.

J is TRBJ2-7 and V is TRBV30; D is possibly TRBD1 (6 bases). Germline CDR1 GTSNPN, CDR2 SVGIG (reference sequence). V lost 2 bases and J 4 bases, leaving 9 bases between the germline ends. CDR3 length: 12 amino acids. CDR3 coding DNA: TGTGCCTGGAGTACAGGGCCGTACGAGCAGTACTTC. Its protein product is CAWSTGPYEQYF.

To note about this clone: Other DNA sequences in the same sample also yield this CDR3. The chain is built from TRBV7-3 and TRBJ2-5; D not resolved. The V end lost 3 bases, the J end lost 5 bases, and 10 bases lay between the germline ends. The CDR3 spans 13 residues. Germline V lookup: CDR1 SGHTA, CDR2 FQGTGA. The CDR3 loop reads CASSLGSKETQYF. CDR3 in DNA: TGTGCCAGCAGCTTGGGCAGTAAGGAGACCCAGTACTTC.

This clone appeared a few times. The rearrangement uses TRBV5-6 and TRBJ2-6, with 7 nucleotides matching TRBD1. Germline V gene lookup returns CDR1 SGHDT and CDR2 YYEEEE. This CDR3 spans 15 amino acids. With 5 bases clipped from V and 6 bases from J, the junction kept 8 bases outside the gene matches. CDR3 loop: CASSRDRAEANVLTF. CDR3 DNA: TGTGCCAGCAGTCGTGACAGGGCCGAGGCCAACGTCCTGACTTTC. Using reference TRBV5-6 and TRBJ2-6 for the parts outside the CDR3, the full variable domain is DAGVTQSPTHLIKTRGQQVTLRCSPKSGHDTVSWYQQALGQGPQFIFQYYEEEERQRGNFPDRFSGHQFPNYSSELNVNALLLGDSALYLCASSRDRAEANVLTFGAGSRLTVL.

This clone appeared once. The CDR3: CASSQDSGGAWDTQYF. For the CDR3, the DNA is TGCGCCAGCAGCCAAGATTCGGGCGGGGCTTGGGATACGCAGTATTTT. J is TRBJ2-3 and V is TRBV4-1; possible D gene TRBD2, 6 bases. Trimming stripped 0 bases from V and 6 bases from J, with 16 bases between. CDR1 and CDR2 (germline): MGHRA, YSYEKL. The CDR3 length is 16 residues.

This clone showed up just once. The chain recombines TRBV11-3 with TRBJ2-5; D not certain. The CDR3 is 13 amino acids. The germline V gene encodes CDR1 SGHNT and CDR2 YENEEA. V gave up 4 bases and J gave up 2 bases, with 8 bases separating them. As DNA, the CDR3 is TGTGCCAGCAGCTCCACGGGTCAAGAGACCCAGTACTTC. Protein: CASSSTGQETQYF.

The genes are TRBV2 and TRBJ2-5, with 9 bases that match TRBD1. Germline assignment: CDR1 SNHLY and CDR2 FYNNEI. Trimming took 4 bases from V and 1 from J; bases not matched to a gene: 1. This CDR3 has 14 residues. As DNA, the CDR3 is TGTGCCAGCAGTGTGGACAGGGGCCAAGAGACCCAGTACTTC. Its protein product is CASSVDRGQETQYF.

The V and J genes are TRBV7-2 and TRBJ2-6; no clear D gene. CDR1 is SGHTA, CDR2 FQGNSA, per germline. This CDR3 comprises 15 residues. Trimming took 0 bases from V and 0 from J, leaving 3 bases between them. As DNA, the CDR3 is TGTGCCAGCAGCTTAGCAGTCTCTGGGGCCAACGTCCTGACTTTC. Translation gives CASSLAVSGANVLTF.

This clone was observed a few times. This chain's CDR3 is CASSPASTGVKETQYF. The CDR3 DNA is TGTGCCAGTAGTCCTGCATCCACGGGGGTAAAAGAGACCCAGTACTTC. The rearrangement uses TRBV19 and TRBJ2-5, with D possibly TRBD2 on 6 matching bases. Germline CDR1 reads LNHDA; CDR2 reads SQIVND (reference sequence). The CDR3 totals 16 residues. Trimming took off 5 bases at V and 3 bases at J, with 19 bases between the two ends.